These T cell receptor beta chains were read from a single sample in a study of CD8+ T cells in alopecia areata. Profiled with immunoSEQ multiplex PCR; TCRdb holds only in-frame clones, not every one. The data show about 200,000 clones, approximately 60% seen once. The source material was CD8+ T cells sorted from blood. The source is a human donor in good health. Each CDR3 is given with its conserved first and last residue.

V gene	J gene	CDR3 protein
TRBV9	TRBJ2-7	CASSVGGSSYEQYF
TRBV5-1	TRBJ1-1	CASSPYRGGGTEAFF
TRBV7-6	TRBJ2-3	CASSLTAGKADTQYF
TRBV18	TRBJ2-3	CASSPFETGGTDTQYF
TRBV29-1	TRBJ1-1	CSVGQQNTEAFF
TRBV13	-	CASSLGGQGHSYEQYF
TRBV7-9	TRBJ2-7	CASSQNRDKGSYEQYF
TRBV11-2	TRBJ2-1	CASSARTSGQQNEQFF
TRBV6-5	TRBJ1-1	CASSHIGGRNTEAFF
TRBV5-6	TRBJ2-7	CASSFQGGEQYF
TRBV4-2	TRBJ1-1	CASSPRGGNTEAFF
TRBV11-2	TRBJ2-1	CASSRGPNNEQFF
TRBV7-2	TRBJ1-2	CASSFGQGRGYTF
TRBV7-9	TRBJ1-1	CASTGRGAEAFF
TRBV7-9	TRBJ2-3	CASSLGVSTDTQYF
TRBV29-1	TRBJ1-1	CSVEVDRGDTEAFF
TRBV5-1	TRBJ2-6	CASSPWTGTSGANVLTF
TRBV4-1	TRBJ2-5	CASSSLVGETQYF
TRBV7-2	TRBJ1-2	CASSESTGVHGYTF
TRBV30	TRBJ1-1	CAWSVGIPNTEAFF
TRBV7-7	TRBJ2-5	CASSFSQDETQYF
TRBV2	TRBJ1-1	CASNGGGRTEAFF
TRBV27	TRBJ2-7	CASSLRGPPYEQYF
TRBV5-1	TRBJ2-1	CASSSYRQSGEQFF
TRBV5-6	TRBJ2-2	CASSLRQGYTGELFF
TRBV10-3	TRBJ2-1	CAISVDERGDSVDEQFF
TRBV29-1	TRBJ2-1	CSGGDRNNEQFF
TRBV4-1	TRBJ2-7	CASSQRTADEQYF
TRBV25-1	TRBJ2-7	CASSAGTGGLEQYF
TRBV2	TRBJ2-5	CASSEAEGETQYF
TRBV6-5	TRBJ2-1	CASSYDAYNEQFF
TRBV28	TRBJ2-7	CATWDRDGWGYEQYF
TRBV29-1	TRBJ2-4	CSVEGAKNIQYF
TRBV5-4	TRBJ2-3	CASREGGHPSTDTQYF
TRBV29-1	TRBJ1-1	CSVEVRGGTEAFF
TRBV4-2	TRBJ2-2	CASSQGETTSELFF
TRBV29-1	TRBJ2-7	CSVLQGARGYEQYF
TRBV7-9	TRBJ2-7	CATPDGLGEQYF
TRBV4-1	TRBJ2-2	CASSQVGTSGIGGGTGELFF
TRBV6-1	TRBJ2-3	CASRGQEGHTDTQYF
TRBV25-1	TRBJ1-2	CPYRGYTF
TRBV29-1	TRBJ2-7	CSATQGAYEQYF
TRBV13	TRBJ1-2	CASSLMREGAYGYTF
TRBV13	TRBJ1-1	CASSLGGKAEAFF
TRBV11-2	TRBJ2-7	CASTVGAGSYEQYF